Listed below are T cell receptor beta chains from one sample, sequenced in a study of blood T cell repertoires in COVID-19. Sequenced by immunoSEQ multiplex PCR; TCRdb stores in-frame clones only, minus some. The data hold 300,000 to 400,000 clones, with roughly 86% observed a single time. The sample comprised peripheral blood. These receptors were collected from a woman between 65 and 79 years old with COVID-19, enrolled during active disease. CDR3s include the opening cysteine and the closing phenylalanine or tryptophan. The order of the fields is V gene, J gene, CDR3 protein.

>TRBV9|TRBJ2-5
CASSVALAGGQETQYF
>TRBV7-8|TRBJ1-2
CASSVRTGDRGYTF
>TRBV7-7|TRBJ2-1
CASSLDSYDKWNEQFF
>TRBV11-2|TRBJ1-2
CASRPSGVYGYTF
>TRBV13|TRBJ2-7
CASSSLANHEQYF
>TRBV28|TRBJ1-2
CASSSTTGRYTF
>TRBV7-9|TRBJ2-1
CASSPPAGGPHEQFF
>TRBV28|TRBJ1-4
CASRFRDRDEKLFF
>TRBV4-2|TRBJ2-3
CASSQDPEGAGGADTQYF
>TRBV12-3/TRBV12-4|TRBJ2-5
CASRQVAQETQYF
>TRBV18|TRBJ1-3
CASSRARTDSGNTIYF
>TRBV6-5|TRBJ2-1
CASSYGGGGIGEQFF
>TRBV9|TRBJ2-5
CASSASGGAFETQYF
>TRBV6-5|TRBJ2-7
CASSHRDRDHEQYF
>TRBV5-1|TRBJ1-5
CASSLGTADSNQPQHF
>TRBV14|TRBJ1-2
CASSPTVNSNYGYTF
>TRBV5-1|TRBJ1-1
CASSIGQGDTEAFF
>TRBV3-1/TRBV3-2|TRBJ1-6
CASSYRDRGLNNSPLHF
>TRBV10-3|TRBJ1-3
CAIKGTVNSGNTIYF
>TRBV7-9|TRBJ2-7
CASSIGTEDEQYF
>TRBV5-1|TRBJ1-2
CASSQGQGVIYGYTF
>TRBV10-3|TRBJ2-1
CAISDFRGLEDEQFF
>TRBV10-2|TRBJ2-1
CASSLTSGGYNEQFF
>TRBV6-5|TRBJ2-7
CASSRLAGDNYEQYF
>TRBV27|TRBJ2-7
CASSPPGQGFWEQYF
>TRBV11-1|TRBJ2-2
CASSRSGTGELFF
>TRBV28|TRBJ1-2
CASSSGQRTYGYTF
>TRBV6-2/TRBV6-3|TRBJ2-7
CASSSRQGHYEQYF
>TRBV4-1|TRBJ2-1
CASSAPGTSGHNEQFF
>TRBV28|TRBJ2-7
CASSISGTAYEQYF
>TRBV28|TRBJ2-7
CASSRGEATYEQYF
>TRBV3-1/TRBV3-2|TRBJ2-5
CASSQVSVAWETQYF
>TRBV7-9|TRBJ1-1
CASSPPGGLSTEAFF
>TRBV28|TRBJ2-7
CASSQQGTRIYF
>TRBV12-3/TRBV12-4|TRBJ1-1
CASSLGGNTEAFF
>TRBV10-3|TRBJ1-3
CATSYNGQAGNTIYF
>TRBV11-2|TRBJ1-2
CASSWEGDGYTF
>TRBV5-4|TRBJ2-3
CASSKTPGLAGGTDTQYF
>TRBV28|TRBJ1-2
CASATTGTGGSGGYTF